These 26 T cell receptor beta chains originate from one sample sequenced in a study of CD8 T cells in ankylosing spondylitis. One entry per CDR3 protein, called by TCRdb with MiXCR from the 5' RACE reads. This table holds around 250,000 distinct CDR3 sequences, approximately 30% found once. The sequenced sample was blood, either unsorted or a sorted T cell fraction (not recorded which). The receptors here all came from a male donor with ankylosing spondylitis or in good health (not recorded which).

This sequence joins TRBV20-1 and TRBJ2-1, with D possibly matching TRBD2 (6 bases). The CDR3 runs 12 residues. Germline V gene data show CDR1 as DFQATT and CDR2 as SNEGSKA (reference sequence). CDR3 nucleotide sequence: TGCGGCCTGTGGGGGGTAGGAAATGAGCAGTTCTTC. Translation: CGLWGVGNEQFF.

This sequence joins TRBV20-1 and TRBJ2-7; tentative D call: TRBD2 (6 bases). The CDR3 loop spans 13 amino acids. V shed 3 bases and J shed 11 bases, with 20 bases lying between them. The germline V gene encodes CDR1 DFQATT and CDR2 SNEGSKA (reference sequence). The CDR3 loop is CSASPGLGVGEYF. For the CDR3, the DNA is TGCAGTGCTAGCCCGGGACTCGGAGTAGGGGAGTACTTC.

This clonotype has just a few counts. The chain combines TRBV20-1 with TRBJ1-3; D is ambiguous. The CDR3 spans 14 residues. Looked up from germline, CDR1 is DFQATT and CDR2 is SNEGSKA (reference sequence). V was trimmed by 5 bases and J by 0 bases, leaving 11 bases between them. The CDR3 region has the DNA TGCAGTGCTCCGACTGTAACCTCTGGAAACACCATATATTTT. It translates to CSAPTVTSGNTIYF.

The sample holds a few counts of this clonotype. The rearrangement uses TRBV20-1 and TRBJ2-3; no firm D call. Germline V gene data show CDR1 as DFQATT and CDR2 as SNEGSKA (reference sequence). Between the trimmed V and J ends, which lost 3 bases and 4 bases, there was a span of 2 bases. This CDR3 spans 10 amino acids. The CDR3 loop reads CSASSDTQYF. The DNA of the CDR3 is TGCAGTGCTAGTTCAGATACGCAGTATTTT.

This clonotype was counted many times. This CDR3 reads CSVETGLGSSYEQYF. The CDR3 bases are TGCAGCGTTGAAACGGGGCTGGGGAGCTCCTACGAGCAGTACTTC. This sequence joins TRBV29-1 and TRBJ2-7; D tentatively fits TRBD1 or TRBD2 (5 bases each). The V gene's germline CDR1 is SQVTM and CDR2 ANQGSEA. The CDR3 has 15 amino acids. V was pared by 2 bases and J by 0 bases, with 14 bases between.

The chain recombines TRBV20-1 with TRBJ1-1; 9 positions agree with TRBD1. Germline values: CDR1 DFQATT, CDR2 SNEGSKA (reference sequence). The CDR3 sequence is 15 residues long. With 6 bases clipped from V and 6 bases from J, the junction kept 14 bases outside the gene matches. The CDR3 coding sequence is TGCAGTGCCAGGGAGGGACAGGGCCGAACATCTGAAGCTTTCTTT. The encoded protein is CSAREGQGRTSEAFF.

The chain links TRBV10-3 to TRBJ1-6; unclear D gene. Germline V gene lookup returns CDR1 ENHRY and CDR2 SYGVKD. The CDR3 has 12 amino acids. Trimming removed 0 bases from V and 7 bases from J, with 1 base in between. The CDR3 DNA is TGTGCCATCAGTGAGTCGAATTCACCCCTCCACTTT. It encodes CAISESNSPLHF.

This clonotype came up many times. This chain connects TRBV10-3 to TRBJ2-7; 7 nucleotides agree with TRBD1. The CDR3 is 12 residues long. Germline loops: CDR1 ENHRY, CDR2 SYGVKD. V dropped 9 bases and J dropped 4; count of bases not matched to a gene: 6. CDR3 region: CAIGQDPYEQYF. The CDR3 DNA reads TGTGCCATTGGACAGGACCCTTACGAGCAGTACTTC.

The rearrangement joins TRBV5-1 to TRBJ2-3, with TRBD1 matching 10 bases. V shed 7 bases and J 0 bases; nucleotides not matched to a gene: 8. This CDR3 is built from 16 residues. CDR1 and CDR2 (germline): SGHRS, YFSETQ. CDR3 loop: CASSGTGVSSTDTQYF. DNA of the CDR3: TGCGCCAGCTCCGGGACAGGGGTCTCTAGCACAGATACGCAGTATTTT. Supplemented by reference TRBV5-1 and TRBJ2-3, the full variable domain reads KAGVTQTPRYLIKTRGQQVTLSCSPISGHRSVSWYQQTPGQGLQFLFEYFSETQRNKGNFPGRFSGRQFSNSRSEMNVSTLELGDSALYLCASSGTGVSSTDTQYFGPGTRLTVL.

The chain couples TRBV6-1 to TRBJ2-3; 7 bases align to TRBD1. V was clipped by 6 bases and J by 7 bases; unmatched bases: 7. Germline assignment: CDR1 MNHNS and CDR2 SASEGT. CDR3 size: 13 residues. Here the CDR3 DNA reads TGTGCCAGCAGCGACTGGGACAGTTATACGCAGTATTTT. It specifies CASSDWDSYTQYF.

This clonotype has just one count. The chain uses TRBV5-4 and TRBJ1-1; no reliable D call. The CDR3 runs to 13 residues. Germline assignment: CDR1 SGHNT and CDR2 YYREEE (reference sequence). Trimming removed 4 bases at V and 11 bases at J, with 18 bases between. In nucleotides, the CDR3 is TGTGCCAGCAGCCCGGAGCGGGAGGATTGGGCTTTCTTT. This sequence encodes CASSPEREDWAFF.

The chain joins TRBV29-1 to TRBJ2-3; D may be TRBD2 (6 bases). The germline V gene encodes CDR1 SQVTM and CDR2 ANQGSEA. The CDR3 totals 10 residues. Trimming left V 7 bases short and J 8 bases short, with 10 bases between. In DNA, the CDR3 is TGCAGCGCCAGAGCGGGTACGCAGTATTTT. Its protein product is CSARAGTQYF.

V and J are TRBV7-3 and TRBJ2-1, with TRBD2 identical over 12 bases. Germline V gene lookup returns CDR1 SGHTA and CDR2 FQGTGA. V was pared by 1 base and J by 9 bases, with 4 bases of the junction left unmatched. The CDR3 runs to 15 residues. The CDR3 DNA follows: TGTGCCAGCAGCTTAATGGCTAGCGGGGGGGGTGAGCAGTTCTTC. Amino acids: CASSLMASGGGEQFF.

This clonotype was counted between two and nine times. The chain has TRBV20-1 and TRBJ1-2; 9 bases align to TRBD1. V dropped 3 bases and J dropped 4; count of bases not matched to a gene: 3. In germline, CDR1 is DFQATT, CDR2 SNEGSKA (reference sequence). The CDR3 contains 13 residues. The DNA for the CDR3 is TGCAGTGCTAGTTTACAGGGGGCCTATGGCTACACCTTC. Translated: CSASLQGAYGYTF.

This clonotype was detected many times. The DNA is left out, because the CDR3 cannot be placed on it with certainty; the CDR3 is given as TCRdb lists it. The chain recombines TRBV6-5 with TRBJ1-2; the D call of TRBD1 is as the table states it, not checked on the DNA. Germline V CDR1 and CDR2: MNHEY, SVGAGI. The CDR3 is 12 residues long, counting both termini. CDR3 sequence: CASSYSVGTGTF.

The chain carries TRBV6-5 and TRBJ2-7, with D perhaps matching TRBD1 (6 bases). Germline V gene sequence: CDR1 MNHEY, CDR2 SVGAGI. The CDR3 has 15 residues. The V gene lost 0 bases and the J gene lost 1 base, with 10 bases spanning the gap. CDR3 bases: TGTGCCAGCAGTTACTCGCTCGACAGGTCCTACGAGCAGTACTTC. Its translation: CASSYSLDRSYEQYF.

This clonotype has a count of ten or more. J is TRBJ2-3 and V is TRBV7-3, with 8 bases matching TRBD2. Trimming took 6 bases from V and 5 from J; bases not matched to a gene: 10. The CDR3 totals 15 residues. The germline V gene encodes CDR1 SGHTA and CDR2 FQGTGA. The CDR3 protein is CASSIRGGVRDTQYF. CDR3 bases: TGTGCCAGCAGTATACGGGGGGGCGTAAGAGATACGCAGTATTTT.

The V and J genes are TRBV7-6 and TRBJ2-3; the D is unclear. Germline V lookup: CDR1 SGHVS, CDR2 FNYEAQ. Trimming pared 1 base from V and 2 bases from J, leaving 7 bases between. The CDR3 sequence is 14 residues long. CDR3 protein: CASSLDHYTDTQYF. CDR3 nucleotide sequence: TGTGCCAGCAGCTTAGACCACTACACAGATACGCAGTATTTT.

The chain uses TRBV4-1 and TRBJ2-3, with 14 bases aligning to TRBD2. Germline trimming cut 3 bases from V and 6 bases from J; bases unmatched to any gene: 2. The CDR3 loop spans 15 amino acids. CDR1 MGHRA and CDR2 YSYEKL come from the germline V gene. The CDR3 loop reads CASSQTSGGADTQYF. Written as DNA, the CDR3 is TGCGCCAGCAGCCAGACTAGCGGGGGGGCGGATACGCAGTATTTT.

The chain combines TRBV29-1 with TRBJ2-5; the D gene could be TRBD1 or TRBD2 (5 bases each). The CDR3 is made up of 12 amino acids. Germline V gene lookup returns CDR1 SQVTM and CDR2 ANQGSEA. V dropped 1 base and J dropped 2 bases, with 5 bases sitting between them. This CDR3 reads CSVEGGQETQYF. In DNA form, the CDR3 reads TGCAGCGTTGAAGGGGGGCAAGAGACCCAGTACTTC.

Only a few counts were recorded for this clonotype. The rearrangement uses TRBV28 and TRBJ2-1; a possible D gene is TRBD1 (6 bases). Germline CDR1 MDHEN, CDR2 SYDVKM. The CDR3 runs 14 residues. The V and J ends lost 6 bases and 5 bases respectively, with 14 bases between them. The DNA of the CDR3 is TGTGCCAGCAGGGGCCCTTGGGACAACAATGAGCAGTTCTTC. Encoded protein: CASRGPWDNNEQFF.

The sample holds many counts of this clonotype. V is TRBV20-1 and J is TRBJ2-3; D unresolved. V was trimmed by 7 bases and J by 6 bases, leaving 5 bases between them. Germline V lookup: CDR1 DFQATT, CDR2 SNEGSKA (reference sequence). This CDR3 contains 9 residues. DNA of the CDR3: TGCAGTGGGGGTGATACGCAGTATTTT. Protein product: CSGGDTQYF.

V is TRBV5-1 and J is TRBJ2-5; a weak D match, TRBD1 (6 bases). Germline V gene lookup returns CDR1 SGHRS and CDR2 YFSETQ. Trimming stripped 1 base from V and 3 bases from J, with 13 bases between. This CDR3 spans 15 amino acids. CDR3 protein: CASSLSQGRKETQYF. As DNA, the CDR3 is TGCGCCAGCAGCTTGAGCCAGGGGCGGAAAGAGACCCAGTACTTC.

This clonotype appeared many times. The V and J genes are TRBV20-1 and TRBJ2-3; the D is unclear. Trimming removed 6 bases from V and 2 bases from J, with 9 bases in between. The CDR3 length is 12 residues. CDR1 and CDR2 from the germline V gene are DFQATT and SNEGSKA (reference sequence). Here the CDR3 reads CSALLNTDTQYF. As DNA, the CDR3 is TGCAGTGCCCTCCTAAACACAGATACGCAGTATTTT.

The chain is built from TRBV10-3 and TRBJ2-7; the D gene could be TRBD1 or TRBD2 (5 bases each). In germline, CDR1 is ENHRY, CDR2 SYGVKD. There are 15 residues in the CDR3. V was pared by 2 bases and J by 2 bases, with 13 bases between. As DNA, the CDR3 is TGTGCCATCAGTGAGGGCCGGGACCAGGCCTACGAGCAGTACTTC. This codes for CAISEGRDQAYEQYF.

This clonotype came up a few times. The CDR3 bases are TGTGCCAGCAGTTACTCGGGAAGATACACTGAAGCTTTCTTT. This encodes CASSYSGRYTEAFF. This chain links TRBV6-5 with TRBJ1-1; D gene ambiguous. The CDR3 runs to 14 residues. The V and J ends lost 0 bases and 3 bases respectively, with 8 bases between them. Germline V lookup: CDR1 MNHEY, CDR2 SVGAGI.